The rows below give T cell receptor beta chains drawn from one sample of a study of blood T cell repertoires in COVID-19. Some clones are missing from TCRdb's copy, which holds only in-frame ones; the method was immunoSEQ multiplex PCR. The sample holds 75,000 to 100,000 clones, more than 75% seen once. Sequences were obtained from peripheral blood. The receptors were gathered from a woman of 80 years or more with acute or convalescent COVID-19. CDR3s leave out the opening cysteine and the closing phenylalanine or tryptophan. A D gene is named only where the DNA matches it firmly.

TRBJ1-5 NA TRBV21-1 ASPAARVHNQPQH
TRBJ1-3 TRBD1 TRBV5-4 ASSLFTGGSGNTIY
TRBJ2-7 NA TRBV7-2 ASSLGGPTEQY
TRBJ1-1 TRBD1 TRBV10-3 AISELRGRGLMNTEAF
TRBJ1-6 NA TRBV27 ASSIRGNSPLH
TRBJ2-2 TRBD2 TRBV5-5 ASSLGVSGRAPTNTGELF
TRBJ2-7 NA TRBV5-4 ASNDWGRSSYEQY
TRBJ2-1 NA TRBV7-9 ASSLAQSSYNEQF
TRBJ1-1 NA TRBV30 AWDKNTEAF
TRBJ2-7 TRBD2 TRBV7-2 ASSSLAGGSYEQY
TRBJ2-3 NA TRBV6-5 ASSLGGLPPDTQY
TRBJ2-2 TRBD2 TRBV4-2 ASSPAGEKDTGELF
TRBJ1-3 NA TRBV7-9 ASSLSTASGNTIY
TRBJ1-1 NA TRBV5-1 ASSRQGWNTEAF
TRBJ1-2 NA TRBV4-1 ASSQAPDFNYGYT
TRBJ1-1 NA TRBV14 ASSPRAGEAF
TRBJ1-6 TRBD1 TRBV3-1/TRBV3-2 ASSRNRDSNSPLH
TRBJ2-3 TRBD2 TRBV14 ASSQARFGGRAADTQY
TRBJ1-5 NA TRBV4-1 ASSQVQGNQPQH
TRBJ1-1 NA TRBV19 ASSMRQLNTEAF
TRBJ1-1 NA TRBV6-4 ASSDSRAGVAF
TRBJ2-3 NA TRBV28 ASKLTGSTDTQY
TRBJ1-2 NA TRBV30 AWSGAEDYGYT
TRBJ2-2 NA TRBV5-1 ASSFQGSGSGELF
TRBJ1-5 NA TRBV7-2 ASSLVQGGPYSNQPQH
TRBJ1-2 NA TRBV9 ASSKFAPAGGGNYGYT
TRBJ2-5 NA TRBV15 ATSRDGAGGETQY
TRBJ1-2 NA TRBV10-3 AISESSGYGYT
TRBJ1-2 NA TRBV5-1 ASSLAGGGSNT
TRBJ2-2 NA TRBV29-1 SVEDALAGGTGELF
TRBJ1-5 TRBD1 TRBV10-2 ATQDYGTGNQPQH
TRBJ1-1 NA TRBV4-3 ASSRGVRTEAF
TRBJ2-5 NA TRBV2 ASRVRETQY
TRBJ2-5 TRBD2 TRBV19 ASRLAGWGKTQY
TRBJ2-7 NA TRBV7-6 ASGTGQGGYEQY
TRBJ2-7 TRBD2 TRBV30 ALGLAGGYEQY
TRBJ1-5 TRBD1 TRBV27 ASSFTGGNQPQH
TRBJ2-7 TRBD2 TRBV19 ASSPGGSFSYEQY
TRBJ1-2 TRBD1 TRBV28 ASRPGQGHGYT
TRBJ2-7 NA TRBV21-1 ASSKGGQGAAEQY
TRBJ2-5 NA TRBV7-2 ASARTGEVWETQY
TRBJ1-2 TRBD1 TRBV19 ASTTVGTGAIGYT
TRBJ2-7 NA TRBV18 ASSRIAGQSGSSYEQY
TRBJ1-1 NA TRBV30 AWSSGQPNTEAF
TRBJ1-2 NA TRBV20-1 SAERTYGYT
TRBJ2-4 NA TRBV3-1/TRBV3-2 ASSPYGQAKNIQY
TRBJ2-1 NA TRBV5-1 ASSLDGQSYNEQF
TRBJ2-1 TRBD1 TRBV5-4 ASSPRTGGSNEQF
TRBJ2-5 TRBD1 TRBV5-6 ASSLGHRGETQY
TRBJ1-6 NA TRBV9 ASSPSAQGSPLH
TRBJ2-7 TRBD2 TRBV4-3 ASSPGIAGVYEQY
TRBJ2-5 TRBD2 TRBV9 ASSVTSGRETQY